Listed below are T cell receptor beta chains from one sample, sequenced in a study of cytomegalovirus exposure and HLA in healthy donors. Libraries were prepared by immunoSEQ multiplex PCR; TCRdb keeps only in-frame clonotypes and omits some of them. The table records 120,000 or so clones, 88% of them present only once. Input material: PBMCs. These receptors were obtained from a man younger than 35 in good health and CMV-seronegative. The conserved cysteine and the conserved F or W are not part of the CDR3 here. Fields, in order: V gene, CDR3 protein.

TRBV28	ASSLETSTGELF
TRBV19	ANQIPGLVTDTQY
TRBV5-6	ASSFGGGVVETQY
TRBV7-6	ASSPSSETQY
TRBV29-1	SVEVSRNKNIQY
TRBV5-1	ASSPGTGGRETQY
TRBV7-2	ASSLGDVGLSFQPQH
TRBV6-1	ASSDPSGTRLSTEQF
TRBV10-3	AIRSQGTSGNTIY
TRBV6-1	ASSGRTGGVNYGYT
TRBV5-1	ASSLVGQGSVLGSPLH
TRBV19	ARGKMGPEAF
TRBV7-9	ASSRQGSTEAF
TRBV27	ASSFSGSLETQY
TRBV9	ASSVEARGSGSRWVRGEQF
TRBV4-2	ASSPGATNYGYT
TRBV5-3	ARSLVGGRAGNEQF
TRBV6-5	ASRGTGNRHEQY
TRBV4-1	ASSQWSKEQF
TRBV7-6	ASKRGETYEQY
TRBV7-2	ASSLSPGAGQDEQY
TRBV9	ASSFNPRDRSYEQY
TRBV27	ASSLWGGGALFDEQF
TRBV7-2	ASSLAGAATNEKLF
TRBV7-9	ASSLVDRGDEQY
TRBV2	ASTQGRNTGELF
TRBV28	ASSFNRGPNTRNEQF